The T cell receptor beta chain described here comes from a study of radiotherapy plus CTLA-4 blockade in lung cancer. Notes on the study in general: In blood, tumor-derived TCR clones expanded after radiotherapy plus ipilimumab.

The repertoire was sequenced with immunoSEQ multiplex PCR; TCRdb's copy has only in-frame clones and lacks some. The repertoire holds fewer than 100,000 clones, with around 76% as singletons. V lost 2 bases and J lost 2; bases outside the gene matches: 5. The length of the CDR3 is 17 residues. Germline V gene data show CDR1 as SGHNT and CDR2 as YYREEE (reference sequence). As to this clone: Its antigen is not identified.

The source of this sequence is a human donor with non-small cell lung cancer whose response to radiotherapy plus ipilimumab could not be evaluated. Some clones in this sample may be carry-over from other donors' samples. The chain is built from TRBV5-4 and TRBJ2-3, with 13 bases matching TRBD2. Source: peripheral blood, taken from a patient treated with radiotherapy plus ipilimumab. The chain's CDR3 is CASSLKLAGGITDTQYF. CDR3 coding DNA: TGTGCCAGCAGCTTAAAACTAGCGGGGGGGATCACAGATACGCAGTATTTT.